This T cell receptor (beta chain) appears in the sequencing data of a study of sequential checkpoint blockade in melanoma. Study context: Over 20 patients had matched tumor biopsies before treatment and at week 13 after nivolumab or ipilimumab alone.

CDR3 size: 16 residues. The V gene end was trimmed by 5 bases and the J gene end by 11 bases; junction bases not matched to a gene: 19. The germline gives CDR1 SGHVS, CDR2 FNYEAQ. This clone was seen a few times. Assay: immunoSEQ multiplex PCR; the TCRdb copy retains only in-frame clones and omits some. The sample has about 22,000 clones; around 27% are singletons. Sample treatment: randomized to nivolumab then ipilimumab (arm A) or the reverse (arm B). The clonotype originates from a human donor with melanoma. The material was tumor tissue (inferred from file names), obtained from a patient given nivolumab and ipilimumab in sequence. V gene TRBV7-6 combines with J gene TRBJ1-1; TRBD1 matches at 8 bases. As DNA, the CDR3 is TGTGCCAGCAGCACCGGACAGGGACGACAAATTGAGGGGGCTTTCTTT. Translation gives CASSTGQGRQIEGAFF.